The rows below give T cell receptor beta chains drawn from one sample of a study of shared clonotypes between healthy human individuals. The data were produced by immunoSEQ multiplex PCR, yet TCRdb's version contains in-frame clones alone and is incomplete. Altogether some 2 million clones are present, about 95% being singletons, with the ten largest covering about 1.1%. The material sequenced was naive CD8+ T cells sorted from blood. These receptors were obtained from a man between 18 and 29 years old in good health. CDR3s include the opening cysteine and the closing phenylalanine or tryptophan. The order of the fields is CDR3 DNA, CDR3 protein, V gene, clone size, D gene, J gene, CDR3 length. A D gene is named only where the DNA matches it firmly. The size field is filled for only some rows; it gives once, few, many or a size class.

CDR3 DNA: TGTGCCAGCAGTGAGGGACTAGCTATTCACACCGGGGAGCTGTTTTTT; CDR3 protein: CASSEGLAIHTGELFF; V gene: TRBV6-1; clone size: -; D gene: TRBD2; J gene: TRBJ2-2; CDR3 length: 16
CDR3 DNA: TGTGCCATCAGTGAGACCCAGATCTATGGCTACACCTTC; CDR3 protein: CAISETQIYGYTF; V gene: TRBV10-3; clone size: -; D gene: -; J gene: TRBJ1-2; CDR3 length: 13
CDR3 DNA: TGTGCCAGCAGCTCGGGACAGGGCCTGAACTATGGCTACACCTTC; CDR3 protein: CASSSGQGLNYGYTF; V gene: TRBV7-9; clone size: few; D gene: TRBD1; J gene: TRBJ1-2; CDR3 length: 15
CDR3 DNA: TGTGCCAGCAGCTTGGCGGGAGGCTCCTACAATGAGCAGTTCTTC; CDR3 protein: CASSLAGGSYNEQFF; V gene: TRBV13; clone size: -; D gene: TRBD2; J gene: TRBJ2-1; CDR3 length: 15
CDR3 DNA: TGTGCCAGCAGCTTAGATCCCAGGGATTCTGGAAACACCATATATTTT; CDR3 protein: CASSLDPRDSGNTIYF; V gene: TRBV11-2; clone size: -; D gene: -; J gene: TRBJ1-3; CDR3 length: 16
CDR3 DNA: TGTGCCAGCAGTAAAAACCCGGGACAGCCCTTACATACGCAGTATTTT; CDR3 protein: CASSKNPGQPLHTQYF; V gene: TRBV2; clone size: -; D gene: TRBD1; J gene: TRBJ2-3; CDR3 length: 16
CDR3 DNA: TGTGCCAGCGGAGACAGAGTTATGACCGGGGAGCTGTTTTTT; CDR3 protein: CASGDRVMTGELFF; V gene: TRBV27; clone size: -; D gene: -; J gene: TRBJ2-2; CDR3 length: 14
CDR3 DNA: TGTGCCAGCAGCTTGGGACCTAGACAGGGGAAACCCTATAATTCACCCCTCCACTTT; CDR3 protein: CASSLGPRQGKPYNSPLHF; V gene: TRBV5-6; clone size: few; D gene: TRBD1; J gene: TRBJ1-6; CDR3 length: 19
CDR3 DNA: TGTGCCACCAGCAGAGTAACTTTGGTAGGGGGGCCAGATGAAAAACTGTTTTTT; CDR3 protein: CATSRVTLVGGPDEKLFF; V gene: TRBV15; clone size: -; D gene: -; J gene: TRBJ1-4; CDR3 length: 18
CDR3 DNA: TGTGCTAGCAGCCCGAATAAAGAGACCCAGTACTTC; CDR3 protein: CASSPNKETQYF; V gene: TRBV7-7; clone size: once; D gene: -; J gene: TRBJ2-5; CDR3 length: 12
CDR3 DNA: TGTGCCAGCAGCTTATATTGGTCAGTGAACACTGAAGCTTTCTTT; CDR3 protein: CASSLYWSVNTEAFF; V gene: TRBV11-2; clone size: -; D gene: -; J gene: TRBJ1-1; CDR3 length: 15